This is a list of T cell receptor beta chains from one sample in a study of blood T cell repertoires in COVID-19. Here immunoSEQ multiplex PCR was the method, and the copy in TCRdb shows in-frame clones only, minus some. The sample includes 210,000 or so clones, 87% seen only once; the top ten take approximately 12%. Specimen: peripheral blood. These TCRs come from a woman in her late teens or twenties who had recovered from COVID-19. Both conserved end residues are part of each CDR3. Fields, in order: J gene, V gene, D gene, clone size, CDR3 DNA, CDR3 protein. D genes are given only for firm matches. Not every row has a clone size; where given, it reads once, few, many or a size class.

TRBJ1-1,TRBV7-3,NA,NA,TGTGCCAGCAGCTTAACCGGAGGGGCGGCTTTCTTT,CASSLTGGAAFF
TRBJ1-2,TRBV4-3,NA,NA,TGCGCCAGCAGCCAAGCAGGCTGGGGCTACACCTTC,CASSQAGWGYTF
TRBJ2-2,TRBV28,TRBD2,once,TGTGCCAGCAGTTTTTTCGGGAGGTTTAACACCGGGGAGCTGTTTTTT,CASSFFGRFNTGELFF
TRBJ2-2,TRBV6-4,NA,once,TGTGCCAGTTACACCCGGGACTTAATCACCGGGGAGCTGTTTTTT,CASYTRDLITGELFF
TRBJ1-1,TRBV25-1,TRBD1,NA,TGTGCCAGCAGTGGACAGGGGTGGACTGAAGCTTTCTTT,CASSGQGWTEAFF
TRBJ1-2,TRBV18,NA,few,TGTGCCAGCTCACCACCCGAATTTGGGGGGTATGGCTACACCTTC,CASSPPEFGGYGYTF
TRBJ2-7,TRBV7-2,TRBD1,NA,TGTGCCAGCAGCCTAAAGACAGGGGCCTACGAGCAGTACTTC,CASSLKTGAYEQYF
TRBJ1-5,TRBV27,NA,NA,TGTGCCAGCAGTTCTCCGGGGGGCAATCAGCCCCAGCATTTT,CASSSPGGNQPQHF
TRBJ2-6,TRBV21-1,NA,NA,TGTGCCAGCAGCAAAGTTACGGGACAAACGCGGCTCGGGGCCAACGTCCTGACTTTC,CASSKVTGQTRLGANVLTF
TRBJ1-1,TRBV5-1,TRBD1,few,TGCGCCAGCAGATGGGACAGCAGTATCGAGAACACTGAAGCTTTCTTT,CASRWDSSIENTEAFF
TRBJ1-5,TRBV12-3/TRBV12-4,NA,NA,TGTGCCAGCGGCCTAGGCCAGCCCCAGCATTTT,CASGLGQPQHF
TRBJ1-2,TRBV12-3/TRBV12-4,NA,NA,TGTGCCAGCAGACGGGACACAGACAAGGGCTACACCTTC,CASRRDTDKGYTF
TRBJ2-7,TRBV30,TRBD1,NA,TGTGCCTGGGGGCCGGGGACAGGCTCCTACGAGCAGTACTTC,CAWGPGTGSYEQYF
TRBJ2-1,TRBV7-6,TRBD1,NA,TGTGCCAGCAGCTTAGTCGGGACAGGTCATGTCGATGAGCAGTTCTTC,CASSLVGTGHVDEQFF
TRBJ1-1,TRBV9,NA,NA,TGTGCCAGCAGCGTAACCCCGAGGGGAGGGAAGACTGAAGCTTTCTTT,CASSVTPRGGKTEAFF
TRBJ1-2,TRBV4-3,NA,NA,TGCGCCAGCAGCCCCGACAGGACATATGGCTACACCTTC,CASSPDRTYGYTF
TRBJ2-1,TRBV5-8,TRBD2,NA,TGTGCCAGCAGCCGTAGCGGGAGTATCTCATACAATGAGCAGTTCTTC,CASSRSGSISYNEQFF
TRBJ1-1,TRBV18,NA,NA,TGTGCCAGCTCACCGCCGGGACTAGCCCCAGAAGCTTTCTTT,CASSPPGLAPEAFF
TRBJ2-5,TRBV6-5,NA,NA,TGTGCCAGCAGTAGGGGTAGGGGAGAGACCCAGTACTTC,CASSRGRGETQYF
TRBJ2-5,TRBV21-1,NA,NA,TGTGCCAGCAGCAAAGCGCATACCCAGGGGGCGCGAGAGACCCAGTACTTC,CASSKAHTQGARETQYF
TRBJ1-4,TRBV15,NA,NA,TGTGCCACCAGCAGAGATCGGGGAGCTTCAGAAAAACTGTTTTTT,CATSRDRGASEKLFF
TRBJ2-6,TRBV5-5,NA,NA,TGTGCCAGCAGCTTGGCGGGAGTGGGCGCTGGGGCCAACGTCCTGACTTTC,CASSLAGVGAGANVLTF
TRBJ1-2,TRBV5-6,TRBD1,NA,TGTGCCAGCAGCTTGGGGACAGGGGCGGTTGGTGGCTACACCTTC,CASSLGTGAVGGYTF
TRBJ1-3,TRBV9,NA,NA,TGTGCCAGCAGCGTAGAGCCCGGGGGAAGTGGAAACACCATATATTTT,CASSVEPGGSGNTIYF
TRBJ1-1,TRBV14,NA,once,TGTGCCAGCAGCCAAGAACGCAGGGTGGGGAACACTGAAGCTTTCTTT,CASSQERRVGNTEAFF
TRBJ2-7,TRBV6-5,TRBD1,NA,TGTGCCAGCAGTTACGGGACAGGGGGTAGGGAGCAGTACTTC,CASSYGTGGREQYF
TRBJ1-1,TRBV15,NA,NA,TGTGCCACCAGCAGCCCAACCTATCTGAACACTGAAGCTTTCTTT,CATSSPTYLNTEAFF
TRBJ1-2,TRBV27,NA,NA,TGTGCCAGCAGTTTATCGGCCGCGGGCTATGGCTACACCTTC,CASSLSAAGYGYTF
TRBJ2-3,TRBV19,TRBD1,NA,TGTGCCAGTAGTATACGGGACAGGGGCCCAGATACGCAGTATTTT,CASSIRDRGPDTQYF
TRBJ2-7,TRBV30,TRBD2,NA,TGTGCCTGGAGTCCGAGCGGGACCTACGAGCAGTACTTC,CAWSPSGTYEQYF
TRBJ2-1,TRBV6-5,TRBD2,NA,TGTGCCAGCAGACGGTGGGGACTAGTGAACAATGAGCAGTTCTTC,CASRRWGLVNNEQFF
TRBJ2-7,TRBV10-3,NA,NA,TGTGCCATCGGCGCTATATTGGGGAGCTCCTACGAGCAGTACTTC,CAIGAILGSSYEQYF
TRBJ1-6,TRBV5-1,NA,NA,TGCGCCAGCAGTGCGGGGGGAGGTTTGTATTCACCCCTCCACTTT,CASSAGGGLYSPLHF
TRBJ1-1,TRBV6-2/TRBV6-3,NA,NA,TGTGCCAGCAGTCGGAACACTGAAGCTTTCTTT,CASSRNTEAFF
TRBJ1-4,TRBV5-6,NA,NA,TGTGCCAGCAGCTGGGGGACAAGCGGTGGCGAAAAACTGTTTTTT,CASSWGTSGGEKLFF
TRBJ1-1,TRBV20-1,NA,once,TGCAGTGCTAGCCGGGGGACTGAAGCTTTCTTT,CSASRGTEAFF